One and the same sample provided the 7 T cell receptor beta chains below, sequenced in a study of neurological immune-mediated disorders. Time point meaning: longitudinal time-point 3. TCRdb ran MiXCR on the 5' RACE reads and lists one entry per CDR3 protein. The sample lists 40,000 or so distinct CDR3 sequences, roughly 14% occurring once. The sequenced sample consisted of PBMCs. The receptors were gathered from a man aged 25 to 45 in good health.

There are many counts of this clonotype. The chain uses TRBV7-2 and TRBJ2-1; D not resolved. Looked up from germline, CDR1 is SGHTA and CDR2 is FQGNSA. The CDR3 runs to 13 residues. The V end was cut by 4 bases, the J end by 6 bases, with 10 bases between. The chain's CDR3 is CASSWWASNEQFF. CDR3 in DNA: TGTGCCAGCAGCTGGTGGGCTAGCAATGAGCAGTTCTTC. The whole variable domain, filled in from reference TRBV7-2 and TRBJ2-1, reads GAGVSQSPSNKVTEKGKDVELRCDPISGHTALYWYRQSLGQGLEFLIYFQGNSAPDKSGLPSDRFSAERTGGSVSTLTIQRTQQEDSAVYLCASSWWASNEQFFGPGTRLTVL.

This clonotype was recorded at least ten times. This CDR3 is CATSRDQRWPHEQYF. CDR3 coding DNA: TGTGCCACCAGCAGAGATCAGCGATGGCCCCACGAGCAGTACTTC. This rearrangement joins TRBV15 to TRBJ2-7; D remains unclear. Germline CDR1 reads LNHNV; CDR2 reads YYDKDF (reference sequence). This CDR3 has 15 amino acids. Trimming cost V 0 bases and J 5 bases, with 14 bases left between them.

This clonotype was seen repeatedly, ten times or more. CDR3 in amino acids: CASSSGLTKNIQYF. For the CDR3, the DNA is TGCGCCAGCAGCTCGGGACTTACCAAAAACATTCAGTACTTC. The V and J genes are TRBV10-2 and TRBJ2-4, with D possibly being TRBD2 (6 bases). V lost 6 bases and J 2 bases, leaving 11 bases between the germline ends. Germline V CDR1 and CDR2: WSHSY, SAAADI. This CDR3 has 14 residues.

The J gene is TRBJ1-5, the V gene TRBV28; 8 bases map to TRBD2. With the DNA end fitting TRBJ2-3 better, the J assignment may be wrong. The CDR3 is 17 residues long. The germline V gene has CDR1 MDHEN and CDR2 SYDVKM. CDR3: CASSPPGGRNSNQPQYF. The CDR3, as DNA: TGTGCCAGCAGTCCGCCGGGAGGGCGAAATAGCAATCAGCCCCAGTATTTT.

This clonotype was counted at least ten times. The chain recombines TRBV10-3 with TRBJ2-3, with 12 bases aligning to TRBD1. The CDR3 loop spans 16 amino acids. The V gene end was trimmed by 6 bases and the J gene end by 5 bases; junction bases not matched to a gene: 9. Germline lookup yields CDR1 ENHRY and CDR2 SYGVKD. CDR3 sequence: CAIRPGQGAGRDTQYF. The CDR3 DNA reads as TGTGCCATCAGACCGGGACAGGGGGCAGGGAGAGATACGCAGTATTTT.

This clonotype showed up many times. The chain links TRBV20-1 to TRBJ2-7; 7 nucleotides agree with TRBD2. V lost 6 bases and J lost 5; bases outside the gene matches: 10. Germline CDR1 and CDR2: DFQATT and SNEGSKA (reference sequence). CDR3 size: 13 residues. CDR3 loop: CSAPLGGSDEQYF. In nucleotides, the CDR3 is TGCAGTGCCCCCCTGGGGGGGAGCGACGAGCAGTACTTC.

Turning to this clonotype: At one boundary the junction diverges from the germline segment, which might be a read error. The chain employs TRBV3-1 and TRBJ2-7; D could derive from TRBD1 or TRBD2 (5 bases each). CDR1 is LGHDT and CDR2 is YNNKEL in the germline V gene (reference sequence). This CDR3 region has 14 residues. The CDR3 nucleotides are TGTGCCAGCAGCCGAGAGGCTGGGGCGAGGGAGCATTACTTC. This codes for CASSREAGAREHYF.